These T cell receptor beta chains were read from a single sample in a study of T cells in localized non-small cell lung cancer. The protocol was immunoSEQ multiplex PCR, while the TCRdb copy is restricted to in-frame clones and leaves out a portion. Of some 50,000 clones in the sample, about 88% were seen once. The starting material was PBMCs, obtained before any cancer treatment. These TCRs come from a female donor with stage II lung adenocarcinoma. CDR3s include the opening cysteine and the closing phenylalanine or tryptophan. Each record gives: D gene, J gene, clone size, V gene, CDR3 protein, CDR3 DNA. A D gene is named only where the DNA matches it firmly. Expanded clones get a size class; other rows say once, few or many, or leave the size out.

>TRBD1|TRBJ1-3|NA|TRBV28
CASLGQGSYTIYF
TGTGCCAGCCTCGGACAGGGGAGTTACACCATATATTTT
>NA|TRBJ1-6|NA|TRBV2
CASSERQGSPLHF
TGTGCCAGCAGTGAACGGCAGGGTTCACCCCTCCACTTT
>TRBD1|TRBJ2-5|NA|TRBV5-4
CASSSGQASGETQYF
TGTGCCAGCAGCTCGGGACAGGCCTCCGGAGAGACCCAGTACTTC
>NA|TRBJ2-5|once|TRBV5-4
CASSLGTTLETQYF
TGTGCCAGCAGCTTGGGGACTACCCTGGAGACCCAGTACTTC
>NA|TRBJ1-2|NA|TRBV30
CAWSVGARNSF
TGTGCCTGGAGTGTTGGGGCAAGGAATAGCTTC
>NA|TRBJ1-1|NA|TRBV5-6
CASSFYRTMNTEAFF
TGTGCCAGCAGCTTCTACAGGACTATGAACACTGAAGCTTTCTTT
>NA|TRBJ1-2|NA|TRBV10-2
CASSESGKATNYGYTF
TGCGCCAGCAGTGAGTCGGGGAAGGCGACTAACTATGGCTACACCTTC
>NA|TRBJ2-5|NA|TRBV5-1
CASSLGGNGETQYF
TGCGCCAGCAGCTTGGGAGGGAATGGAGAGACCCAGTACTTC
>NA|TRBJ1-1|once|TRBV18
CASSPLLGINTEAFF
TGTGCCAGCTCACCATTACTGGGGATCAACACTGAAGCTTTCTTT
>NA|TRBJ2-1|NA|TRBV7-9
CASSPGARDNEQFF
TGTGCCAGCAGCCCAGGCGCCAGGGACAATGAGCAGTTCTTC
>NA|TRBJ2-1|NA|TRBV5-8
CASSLQGGSYNEQFF
TGTGCCAGCAGCTTACAGGGAGGGTCCTACAATGAGCAGTTCTTC
>NA|TRBJ2-7|few|TRBV11-2
CASSKTAEQYF
TGTGCCAGCAGCAAAACAGCCGAGCAGTACTTC
>NA|TRBJ1-1|NA|TRBV5-1
CASSLAPSGTEAFF
TGCGCCAGCAGCTTGGCCCCGTCCGGCACTGAAGCTTTCTTT
>NA|TRBJ1-2|NA|TRBV5-1
CASSLGGTFYGYTF
TGCGCCAGCAGCTTGGGGGGCACGTTCTATGGCTACACCTTC
>NA|TRBJ2-5|NA|TRBV7-2
CASSLSPQETQYF
TGTGCCAGCAGCTTAAGTCCACAAGAGACCCAGTACTTC
>TRBD1|TRBJ2-5|NA|TRBV5-6
CASSLWGQGARETQYF
TGTGCCAGCAGCTTGTGGGGACAGGGGGCGCGGGAGACCCAGTACTTC
>TRBD1|TRBJ2-7|NA|TRBV5-1
CASSLDGTGAYEQYF
TGCGCCAGCAGCTTGGATGGGACAGGGGCCTACGAGCAGTACTTC
>NA|TRBJ2-5|NA|TRBV15
CATSLPDPGGTQYF
TGTGCCACCAGCTTACCGGACCCAGGCGGGACCCAGTACTTC
>TRBD2|TRBJ2-5|once|TRBV9
CASSVATSGAETQYF
TGTGCCAGCAGCGTAGCCACTAGCGGGGCTGAGACCCAGTACTTC